This TCR beta chain was captured in a study of cytomegalovirus exposure and HLA in healthy donors. Study-level points and caveats: Accurate prediction of most subjects' HLA-A and HLA-B alleles from TCR beta sequences was reported.

With regard to this clone: Its antigen is not identified.

Researchers ran the PCR with 60 Vbeta and 13 Jbeta primers. In the original workflow: In a later analysis, of about 80 million unique beta chains, roughly 9.9 million appeared in at least two donors. This table comes from immunoSEQ multiplex PCR, and its TCRdb copy is limited to in-frame clones, with some not included. V and J calls and clone size come straight from that table; D and trimming were deduced from the DNA. The table has fewer than 40,000 clones, roughly 76% seen once. The CDR3 covers 18 residues. Trimming at V came to 0 bases and at J to 0 bases, leaving 7 bases not matched to a gene. Germline V gene data show CDR1 as LGHNA and CDR2 as YNFKEQ.

This chain links TRBV4-2 with TRBJ2-5; the match to TRBD2 covers 10 bases. What was sequenced was PBMCs. This clonotype originated in a middle-aged woman in good health and CMV-seronegative. The CDR3 sequence is CASSQDRTSGPYQETQYF. In DNA, the CDR3 is TGTGCCAGCAGCCAAGATAGGACTAGCGGACCGTACCAAGAGACCCAGTACTTC.